This TCR beta chain was found in a study of PD-1 blockade in classical Hodgkin lymphoma. The V segment lost 6 bases and the J segment 0 bases; nucleotides outside the gene matches: 13. The CDR3 runs to 17 residues. From germline, CDR1 is SQVTM and CDR2 ANQGSEA. Study results and limitations: By C4D1, diversity of CD4+ TCRs had risen significantly, whereas that of CD8+ TCRs had not. Those patients who began receiving nivolumab less than 1 year after ASCT had lower diversity, and they were excluded.

Here immunoSEQ multiplex PCR was the method, and the copy in TCRdb shows in-frame clones only, minus some. The sample lists almost 100,000 clones; approximately 92% were seen once. Note on this clone: Its antigen is still unknown.

Patients all relapsed after autologous stem cell transplantation, and there was variation in brentuximab vedotin exposure. Complete response, partial response or progressive disease made up the best responses. This clonotype was sampled from a human donor with classical Hodgkin lymphoma. The J gene is TRBJ1-1, the V gene TRBV29-1; the match to TRBD1 covers 10 bases. The specimen comprised peripheral blood mononuclear cells (PBMCs), sampled at baseline. Written as DNA, the CDR3 is TGCAGCGTCGCGTGGGGGGGACAGGGGTCCATGAACACTGAAGCTTTCTTT. Its protein product is CSVAWGGQGSMNTEAFF.